Listed below are T cell receptor beta chains from one sample, sequenced in a study of T cell changes during pregnancy in multiple sclerosis. Measured with immunoSEQ multiplex PCR; TCRdb has only the in-frame clones, and not every one. The sample has more than 55,000 clones, approximately 89% seen once. Specimen: peripheral blood, collected in the second trimester of pregnancy. The receptors originated from a female donor with multiple sclerosis, enrolled in a pregnancy study. CDR3s include the opening cysteine and the closing phenylalanine or tryptophan. D genes are given only for firm matches. Expanded clones get a size class; other rows say once, few or many, or leave the size out.

D gene	V gene	J gene	clone size	CDR3 DNA	CDR3 protein
.	TRBV27	TRBJ2-7	.	TGTGCCAGCAGTTCTGGGGGGATCGAGCAGTACTTC	CASSSGGIEQYF
.	TRBV27	TRBJ2-1	.	TGTGCCAGCAGTCCGAGCGGTGCACTTTACAATGAGCAGTTCTTC	CASSPSGALYNEQFF
.	TRBV5-1	TRBJ1-1	.	TGCGCCAGCAGCCGACAGTCTTCAACTTTGAACACTGAAGCTTTCTTT	CASSRQSSTLNTEAFF
.	TRBV6-4	TRBJ2-2	.	TGTGCCAGCAGTAGGACGGGGGAGACCGGGGAGCTGTTTTTT	CASSRTGETGELFF
TRBD2	TRBV4-1	TRBJ2-3	.	TGCGCCAGCAGCCGAGATAGCGGGGGGGCCATGCACGATACGCAGTATTTT	CASSRDSGGAMHDTQYF
.	TRBV6-1	TRBJ2-5	.	TGTGCCAGCAGTGACCCTAGCCGTCACCAAGAGACCCAGTACTTC	CASSDPSRHQETQYF
TRBD1	TRBV19	TRBJ1-5	.	TGTGCCAGTAGTGTAGGGACAGGGCTTCGCGGCAATCAGCCCCAGCATTTT	CASSVGTGLRGNQPQHF
.	TRBV18	TRBJ2-3	.	TGTGCCAGCTCACCAATGAAAGGGGCATCAAGCACAGATACGCAGTATTTT	CASSPMKGASSTDTQYF
.	TRBV2	TRBJ1-1	.	TGTGCCAGCAGTGAAGGGGAGGAAGAAGCTTTCTTT	CASSEGEEEAFF
TRBD2	TRBV5-1	TRBJ2-5	.	TGCGCCAGCAGCTTGAGTCCCGGACTAGCGGGAGACCAGTACTTC	CASSLSPGLAGDQYF
.	TRBV7-2	TRBJ1-3	.	TGTGCCAGCAGCTTAGCTGAGGGAGGCACCATATATTTT	CASSLAEGGTIYF
.	TRBV9	TRBJ1-4	.	TGTGCCAGCAGCGAACGGGCAGAAGAGGGAAAACTGTTTTTT	CASSERAEEGKLFF
.	TRBV5-6	TRBJ2-1	.	TGTGCCAGCAGCTTGGGAGGGTCAAGTGAGCAGTTCTTC	CASSLGGSSEQFF
TRBD1	TRBV6-1	TRBJ1-2	.	TGTGCCAGCAGTTTTGACACTTCAGGGGGATATGGCTACACCTTC	CASSFDTSGGYGYTF
.	TRBV30	TRBJ2-7	.	TGTGCCTGGAGTTTTAGGGCTAAAGCGGGTAGAAGCTCCTACGAGCAGTACTTC	CAWSFRAKAGRSSYEQYF
TRBD1	TRBV28	TRBJ2-7	.	TGTGCCAGCAGTATAAAGACAGGGACCTACGAGCAGTACTTC	CASSIKTGTYEQYF
TRBD2	TRBV7-9	TRBJ2-5	.	TGTGCCAGCAGCTTGAGTAGCGGGCGCGAGACCCAGTACTTC	CASSLSSGRETQYF
TRBD2	TRBV4-3	TRBJ2-3	.	TGCGCCAGCAGCCAAGCCTTCGGGGGGGCAGATACGCAGTATTTT	CASSQAFGGADTQYF
.	TRBV6-1	TRBJ1-4	.	TGTGCCAGCAGTTTTTCTTCCTCTGGCCCTGAAAAACTGTTTTTT	CASSFSSSGPEKLFF
.	TRBV18	TRBJ2-5	.	TGTGCCAGCCTCAGCGGACAGCAAGAGACCCAGTACTTC	CASLSGQQETQYF
.	TRBV7-9	TRBJ1-1	.	TGTGCCAGCAGCCCCTCCCCCCAGGGTAGTGCTGAAGCTTTCTTT	CASSPSPQGSAEAFF
.	TRBV5-1	TRBJ2-6	.	TGCGCCAGCAGCTTGGCCCTCTCTGGGGCCAACGTCCTGACTTTC	CASSLALSGANVLTF
.	TRBV7-3	TRBJ1-2	.	TGTGCCAGCAGCTTAACCTCAACAGGGTATGGCTACACCTTC	CASSLTSTGYGYTF
TRBD1	TRBV2	TRBJ1-6	.	TGTGCCAGCATCACCGGGACAGGGGGCGCATCACCCCTCCACTTT	CASITGTGGASPLHF
.	TRBV11-2	TRBJ2-7	.	TGTGCCAGCAGCTTAGAATGGCGGGGCTACGAGCAGTACTTC	CASSLEWRGYEQYF
TRBD2	TRBV6-1	TRBJ2-1	.	TGTGCCAGCAGTGGACTAGCGGGAGGGTACAATGAGCAGTTCTTC	CASSGLAGGYNEQFF
TRBD2	TRBV4-2	TRBJ2-7	.	TGTGCCAGCAGCCAAGAGGGGGGAGGCGGGGGGGCTTTGGTAGAGCAGTACTTC	CASSQEGGGGGALVEQYF
TRBD1	TRBV29-1	TRBJ1-3	.	TGCAGCGCCGACAGGGGTGATGGAAACACCATATATTTT	CSADRGDGNTIYF
.	TRBV18	TRBJ2-5	.	TGTGCCAGCTCACCACCTTCAGGACAAGAGACCCAGTACTTC	CASSPPSGQETQYF
TRBD2	TRBV9	TRBJ2-1	.	TGTGCCAGCAGCGTAGACTCGGGGGGCTACAATGAGCAGTTCTTC	CASSVDSGGYNEQFF
.	TRBV5-4	TRBJ1-1	.	TGTGCCAGCAGCCGCGGGGGTGACACTGAAGCTTTCTTT	CASSRGGDTEAFF
TRBD2	TRBV6-5	TRBJ2-5	once	TGTGCCAGCAGTTCACTTAGCGGGGGAAGGGAGACCCAGTACTTC	CASSSLSGGRETQYF
.	TRBV18	TRBJ2-1	.	TGTGCCAGCTCACCACCGCACAGGGCACTTATAAGTGAGCAGTTCTTC	CASSPPHRALISEQFF
.	TRBV7-6	TRBJ1-2	.	TGTGCCAGCAGCTCCGCAGTTAGCGGGCCCTATGGCTACACCTTC	CASSSAVSGPYGYTF
.	TRBV6-1	TRBJ1-1	.	TGTGCCGCAGTTAAGACAGGGAACACTGAAGCTTTCTTT	CAAVKTGNTEAFF
TRBD2	TRBV4-1	TRBJ2-7	.	TGCGCCAGCAGCCAAGTTACCCTAGCGGGAGGTGAGGAGCAGTACTTC	CASSQVTLAGGEEQYF
TRBD2	TRBV7-2	TRBJ2-5	.	TGTGCCAGCAGCCAACAAGGGGAGGGAGGAGAGACCCAGTACTTC	CASSQQGEGGETQYF
TRBD1	TRBV6-5	TRBJ1-1	.	TGTGCCAGCAGCTCACCGGGACAGATGACTGAAGCTTTCTTT	CASSSPGQMTEAFF
TRBD1	TRBV30	TRBJ1-1	.	TGTGCCTGGAGAGTACAGGGGGCGAGCACTGAAGCTTTCTTT	CAWRVQGASTEAFF
.	TRBV19	TRBJ1-1	.	TGTGCCAGTAGTCCTGGCATTGAAGCTTTCTTT	CASSPGIEAFF
.	TRBV4-3	TRBJ2-3	.	TGCGCCAGCAGCCTAAGGGGGGGTAGGGGTTCCACAGATACGCAGTATTTT	CASSLRGGRGSTDTQYF